This T cell receptor (beta chain) was identified in a study of blood T cell repertoires in COVID-19. Overall study: Acute-phase and convalescent COVID-19 samples originated in the United States, Italy and Spain. Sources were T cells, B-cell-depleted T cells, or PBMCs; the material itself was cDNA or gDNA.

Per the original methods: Scientists estimated how many nucleated cells there were by amplifying reference gene primers. Sequenced by immunoSEQ multiplex PCR; TCRdb stores in-frame clones only, minus some. V, J and clone size are taken as reported in that table, and D and trimming were inferred from the DNA itself. Of about 24,000 clones listed, around 86% are singletons. V shed 1 base and J shed 1 base, with 7 bases lying between them. The CDR3 runs to 14 residues. Germline lookup yields CDR1 KGHSH and CDR2 LQKENI. The receptor comes from a woman in her seventies with active COVID-19. The sequenced sample consisted of peripheral blood. The chain links TRBV18 to TRBJ2-5; TRBD1 is a possible D gene (5 bases). The CDR3 region has the DNA TGTGCCAGCTCACCACGACAGTTCCAAGAGACCCAGTACTTC. Translation gives CASSPRQFQETQYF.